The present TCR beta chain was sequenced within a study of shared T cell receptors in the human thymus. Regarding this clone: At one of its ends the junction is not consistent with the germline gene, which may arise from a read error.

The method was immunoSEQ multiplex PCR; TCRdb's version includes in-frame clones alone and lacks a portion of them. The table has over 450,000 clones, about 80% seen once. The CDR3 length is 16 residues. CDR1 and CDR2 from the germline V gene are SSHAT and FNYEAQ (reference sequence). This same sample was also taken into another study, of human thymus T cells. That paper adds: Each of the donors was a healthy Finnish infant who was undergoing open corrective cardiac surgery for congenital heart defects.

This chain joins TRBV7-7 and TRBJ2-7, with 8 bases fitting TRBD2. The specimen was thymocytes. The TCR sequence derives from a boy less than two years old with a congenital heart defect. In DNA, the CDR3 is TGTGCTAGCAGCTTAGCGCTCGAGCGGGAGTCATACGAGCAGTACTTC. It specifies CASSLALERESYEQYF.